What follows are 9 T cell receptor beta chains derived from one specimen sequenced in a study of chemoradiotherapy in HPV16-positive cancers. Libraries were prepared by immunoSEQ multiplex PCR; TCRdb keeps only in-frame clonotypes and omits some of them. The sample has about 35,000 clones, around 93% seen once; the top ten hold roughly 3.6%. The sample consisted of blood, taken from a patient who underwent chemoradiotherapy. The receptors here all came from a human donor with HPV-associated anogenital cancer.

The rearrangement joins TRBV30 to TRBJ2-7, with TRBD2 matching 8 bases. J was trimmed by 1 base and V by 0 bases; bases with no gene match: 5. CDR1 and CDR2 (germline): GTSNPN, SVGIG (reference sequence). The CDR3 is made up of 15 amino acids. This chain's CDR3 is CAWSVTGGGSYEQYF. CDR3 nucleotides: TGTGCCTGGAGTGTGACTGGCGGGGGGTCCTACGAGCAGTACTTC.

V usage is TRBV11-2 and J usage is TRBJ1-2; D is undetermined. Germline CDR1 reads SGHAT; CDR2 reads FQNNGV. This CDR3 has 13 residues. The germline V and J ends were trimmed by 1 base and 6 bases, with 9 bases remaining between them. The DNA of the CDR3 is TGTGCCAGCAGCTTAGGAGGCGGGGATGGCTACACCTTC. The encoded protein is CASSLGGGDGYTF.

V usage is TRBV18 and J usage is TRBJ2-1; D is unclear. Germline CDR1 and CDR2: KGHSH and LQKENI. This CDR3 contains 13 residues. Trimming stripped 2 bases from V and 5 bases from J, with 7 bases between. CDR3 nucleotide sequence: TGTGCCAGCTCACCATGGAGAAACAATGAGCAGTTCTTC. Its protein is CASSPWRNNEQFF.

The V call is TRBV5-1, the J call TRBJ1-3; D is unresolved. From germline, CDR1 is SGHRS and CDR2 YFSETQ. Trimming removed 5 bases from V and 3 bases from J, with 9 bases in between. The CDR3 has 13 amino acids. The CDR3 sequence: CASSAGGGNTIYF. The CDR3 DNA reads as TGCGCCAGCAGTGCGGGAGGTGGAAACACCATATATTTT.

The chain employs TRBV7-6 and TRBJ2-7; 11 bases are shared with TRBD1. V was pared by 5 bases and J by 3 bases, with 6 bases of the junction left unmatched. Per germline, CDR1 SGHVS and CDR2 FNYEAQ. This CDR3 is 15 amino acids long. CDR3 in amino acids: CASSARTGGFYEQYF. The CDR3 nucleotides are TGTGCCAGCAGCGCTCGGACAGGGGGCTTCTACGAGCAGTACTTC.

The chain couples TRBV18 to TRBJ1-2, with D hard to call. Trimming cost V 3 bases and J 2 bases, with 7 bases left between them. The CDR3 spans 13 residues. Germline CDR1 KGHSH, CDR2 LQKENI. CDR3 nucleotide sequence: TGTGCCAGCTCACCGGGGAGAAACTATGGCTACACCTTC. It codes for CASSPGRNYGYTF. The entire variable domain, with the rest obtained from reference TRBV18 and TRBJ1-2, is as follows: NAGVMQNPRHLVRRRGQEARLRCSPMKGHSHVYWYRQLPEEGLKFMVYLQKENIIDESGMPKERFSAEFPKEGPSILRIQQVVRGDSAAYFCASSPGRNYGYTFGSGTRLTVV.

This clone is a singleton in its sample. The DNA for the CDR3 is TGTGCCAGCAGCTTAAGGGGGGCAGATACGCAGTATTTT. Translating it yields CASSLRGADTQYF. This chain uses TRBV7-3 with TRBJ2-3; D perhaps matches TRBD2 (6 bases). CDR1 and CDR2 (germline): SGHTA, FQGTGA. The CDR3 contains 13 residues. V was shortened by 1 base and J by 4 bases, with 6 bases between the two germline ends.

The chain recombines TRBV5-5 with TRBJ1-2; D is possibly TRBD1 (6 bases). Germline CDR1 SGHKS, CDR2 YYEKEE (reference sequence). The CDR3 is 18 residues long. Trimming left V 4 bases short and J 8 bases short, with 30 bases between. The CDR3: CASSHPDGVGAPTRGYTF. DNA of the CDR3: TGTGCCAGCAGCCACCCGGACGGTGTGGGGGCACCGACTCGGGGCTACACCTTC.

V and J are TRBV7-6 and TRBJ2-7; 7 nucleotides match TRBD2. The CDR3 spans 15 residues. Germline lookup yields CDR1 SGHVS and CDR2 FNYEAQ. J was trimmed by 2 bases and V by 2 bases; bases with no gene match: 6. The CDR3 here is CASSLRASGTYEQYF. CDR3 sequence (DNA): TGTGCCAGCAGCTTAAGGGCTAGCGGAACCTACGAGCAGTACTTC.